This T cell receptor beta chain is from a study of CD8 T cells in ankylosing spondylitis. In regard to this clonotype: Its antigen is unidentified.

Construction of TCR beta libraries was performed using quantitative 5'-RACE with molecular barcodes. TCRdb reprocessed the 5' RACE reads with MiXCR, giving one entry per CDR3 protein. The data show 500,000 to 550,000 distinct CDR3 sequences, with approximately 11% seen just once and under 7.5% held by the top ten. The study's findings and limits: A motif in TCR beta, a set of roughly eight highly homologous variants, appeared characteristic of ankylosing spondylitis blood. Peripheral blood held disease-linked clones only at relatively low frequency, and these were CD8+.

The CDR3 consists of 14 residues. Germline CDR1 reads SNHLY; CDR2 reads FYNNEI. The V gene lost 4 bases and the J gene lost 5 bases, with 14 bases spanning the gap. The rearrangement joins TRBV2 to TRBJ1-2, with D maybe TRBD1 (5 bases). Sequenced material: blood, either unsorted or a sorted T cell fraction (not recorded which). The sequence was obtained from a male donor with ankylosing spondylitis. The CDR3, as DNA: TGTGCCAGCAGTGGAATAGGGGTTGGGTATGGCTACACCTTC. Translation: CASSGIGVGYGYTF.